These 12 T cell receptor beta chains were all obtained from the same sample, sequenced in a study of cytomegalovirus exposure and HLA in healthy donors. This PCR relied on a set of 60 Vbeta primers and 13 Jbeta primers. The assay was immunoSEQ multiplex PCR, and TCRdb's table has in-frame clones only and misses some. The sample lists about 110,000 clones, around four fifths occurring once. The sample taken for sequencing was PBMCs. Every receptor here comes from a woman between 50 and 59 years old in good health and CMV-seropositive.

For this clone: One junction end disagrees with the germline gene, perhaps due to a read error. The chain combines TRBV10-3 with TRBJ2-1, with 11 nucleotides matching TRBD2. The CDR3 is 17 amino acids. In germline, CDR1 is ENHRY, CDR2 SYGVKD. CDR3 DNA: TGTGCCATCAGTAAGTCGGTAGCGGGGGGGCTAACGAATGAGCAGTTCTTC. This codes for CAISKSVAGGLTNEQFF.

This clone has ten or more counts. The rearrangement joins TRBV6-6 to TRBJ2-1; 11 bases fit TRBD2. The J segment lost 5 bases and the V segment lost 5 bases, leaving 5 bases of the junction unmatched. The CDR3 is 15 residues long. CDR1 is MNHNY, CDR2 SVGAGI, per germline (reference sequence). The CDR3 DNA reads TGTGCCAGCAGTCCCCTAGCGGGGGGCCACAATGAGCAGTTCTTC. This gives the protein CASSPLAGGHNEQFF.

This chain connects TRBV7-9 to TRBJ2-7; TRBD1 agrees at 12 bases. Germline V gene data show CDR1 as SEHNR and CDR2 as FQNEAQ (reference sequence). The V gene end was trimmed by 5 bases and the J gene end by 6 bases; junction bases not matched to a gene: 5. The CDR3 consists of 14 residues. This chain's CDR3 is CASSRTGQGAEQYF. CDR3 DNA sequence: TGTGCCAGCAGCCGGACGGGACAGGGGGCCGAGCAGTACTTC. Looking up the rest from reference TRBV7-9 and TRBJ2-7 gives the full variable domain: DTGVSQNPRHKITKRGQNVTFRCDPISEHNRLYWYRQTLGQGPEFLTYFQNEAQLEKSRLLSDRFSAERPKGSFSTLEIQRTEQGDSAMYLCASSRTGQGAEQYFGPGTRLTVT.

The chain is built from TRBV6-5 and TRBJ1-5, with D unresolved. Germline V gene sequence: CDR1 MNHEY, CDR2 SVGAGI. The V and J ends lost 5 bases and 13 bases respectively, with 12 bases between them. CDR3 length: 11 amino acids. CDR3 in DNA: TGTGCCAGCAGTGAAGCGTCTGTACAGCATTTT. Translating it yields CASSEASVQHF.

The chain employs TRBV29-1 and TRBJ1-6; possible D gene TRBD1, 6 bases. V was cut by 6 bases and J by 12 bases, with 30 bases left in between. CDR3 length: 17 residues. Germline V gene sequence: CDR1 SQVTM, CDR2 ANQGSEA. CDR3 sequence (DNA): TGCAGCGTACCCGCCTTCCGGGACAACCCAATTCGGGGACCCCTCCACTTT. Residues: CSVPAFRDNPIRGPLHF.

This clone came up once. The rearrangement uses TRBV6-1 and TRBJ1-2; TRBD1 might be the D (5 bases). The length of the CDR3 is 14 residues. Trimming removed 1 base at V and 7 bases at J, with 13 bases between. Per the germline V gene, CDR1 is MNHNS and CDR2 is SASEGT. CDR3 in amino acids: CASSEVVQGGGYTF. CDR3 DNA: TGTGCCAGCAGTGAAGTCGTCCAGGGCGGTGGCTACACCTTC.

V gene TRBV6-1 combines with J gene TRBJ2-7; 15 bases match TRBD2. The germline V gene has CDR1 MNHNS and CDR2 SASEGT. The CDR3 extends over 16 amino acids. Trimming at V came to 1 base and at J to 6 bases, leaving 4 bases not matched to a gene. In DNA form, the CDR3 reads TGTGCCAGCAGTGAAGAGAGGACTAGCGGGAGGGGCGAGCAGTACTTC. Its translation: CASSEERTSGRGEQYF.

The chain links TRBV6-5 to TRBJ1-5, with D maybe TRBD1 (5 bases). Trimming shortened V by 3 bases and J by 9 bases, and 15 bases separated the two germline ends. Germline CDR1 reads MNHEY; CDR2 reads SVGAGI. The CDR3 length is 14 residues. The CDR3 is CASSYGRGNRPQHF. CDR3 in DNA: TGTGCCAGCAGTTATGGAAGGGGTAATAGGCCCCAGCATTTT.

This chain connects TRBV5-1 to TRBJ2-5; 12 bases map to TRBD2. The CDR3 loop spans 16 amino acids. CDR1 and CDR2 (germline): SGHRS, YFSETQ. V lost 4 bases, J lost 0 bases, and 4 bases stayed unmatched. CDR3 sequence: CASSVGTSGYQETQYF. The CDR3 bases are TGCGCCAGCAGCGTCGGGACTAGCGGGTACCAAGAGACCCAGTACTTC.

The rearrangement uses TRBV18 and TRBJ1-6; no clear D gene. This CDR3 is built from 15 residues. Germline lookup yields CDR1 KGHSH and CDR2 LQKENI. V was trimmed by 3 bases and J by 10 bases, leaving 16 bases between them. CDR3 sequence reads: CASSPEGMVRSPLHF. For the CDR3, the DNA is TGTGCCAGCTCACCGGAGGGAATGGTGCGGTCACCCCTCCACTTT.

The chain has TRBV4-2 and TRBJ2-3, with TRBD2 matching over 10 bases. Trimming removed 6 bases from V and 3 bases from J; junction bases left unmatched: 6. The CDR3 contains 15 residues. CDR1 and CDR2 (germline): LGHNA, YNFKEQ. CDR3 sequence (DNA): TGTGCCAGCAGACCAATAGCGGGGGGTACAGATACGCAGTATTTT. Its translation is CASRPIAGGTDTQYF.

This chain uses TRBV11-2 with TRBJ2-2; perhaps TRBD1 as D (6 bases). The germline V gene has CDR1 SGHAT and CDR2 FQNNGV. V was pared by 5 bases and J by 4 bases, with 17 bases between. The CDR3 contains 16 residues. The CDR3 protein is CASSKLDSPTTGELFF. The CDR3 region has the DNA TGTGCCAGCAGCAAACTGGACAGCCCCACCACCGGGGAGCTGTTTTTT.